This T cell receptor (beta chain) stems from a study of cytomegalovirus exposure and HLA in healthy donors. Findings and limits, study-wide: Analyzed later, association rates of TCRs varied across HLA loci, with DRB1 most and HLA-C fewest. Links to common viral pathogens appeared, in a later analysis, for several of the most significant clusters.

As concerns this clone: The antigen remains unidentified.

The PCR made use of 60 Vbeta and 13 Jbeta primers. The protocol was immunoSEQ multiplex PCR, while the TCRdb copy is restricted to in-frame clones and leaves out a portion. The table includes under 200,000 clones, 68% detected once. Healthy people donating bone marrow made up the donors. This receptor was identified in a man aged 45-65 years in good health and CMV-seronegative. The sequencing input was PBMCs.

In DNA, the CDR3 is TGTGCCAGTAGTACAGTACCGGACAGCTCTAACTATGGCTACACCTTC. Protein product: CASSTVPDSSNYGYTF. This chain uses TRBV19 with TRBJ1-2, with D perhaps matching TRBD1 (6 bases). V was pared by 4 bases and J by 0 bases, with 15 bases between. The CDR3 has 16 residues. Germline CDR1 and CDR2: LNHDA and SQIVND (reference sequence).